One sample yielded the 9 T cell receptor beta chains listed below, sequenced in a study of blood T cell repertoires in COVID-19. Data came from immunoSEQ multiplex PCR; TCRdb stores just in-frame clones and leaves some out. The repertoire holds approximately 150,000 clones, with 70% to 90% as singletons. The sequenced material came from peripheral blood. The receptors shown here come from a woman older than 75 with COVID-19, enrolled during active disease.

This clone appeared a few times. V is TRBV18 and J is TRBJ2-2, with 9 bases lining up with TRBD1. Per the germline V gene, CDR1 is KGHSH and CDR2 is LQKENI. V lost 5 bases and J lost 5; bases outside the gene matches: 6. The CDR3 has 15 residues. CDR3 sequence (DNA): TGTGCCAGCTCAGGCGGGACAGGGTCGACCGGGGAGCTGTTTTTT. Translated: CASSGGTGSTGELFF.

The chain uses TRBV7-9 and TRBJ2-5; no clear D. The length of the CDR3 is 13 residues. CDR1 is SEHNR, CDR2 FQNEAQ, per germline (reference sequence). The V and J ends lost 1 base and 2 bases respectively, with 5 bases between them. The CDR3 coding sequence is TGTGCCAGCAGCTTAGGGCATCAAGAGACCCAGTACTTC. This translates into CASSLGHQETQYF.

The J gene is TRBJ2-7, the V gene TRBV4-3; a weak D match, TRBD2 (5 bases). The CDR3 spans 17 residues. Germline V gene lookup returns CDR1 LGHNA and CDR2 YSLEER. V lost 0 bases to trimming and J lost 0 bases, with 15 bases between them. CDR3 bases: TGCGCCAGCAGCCAAGATCGGACTGGCCACTACTCCTACGAGCAGTACTTC. It is translated as CASSQDRTGHYSYEQYF.

This sequence joins TRBV19 and TRBJ2-5, with TRBD2 matching over 15 bases. Germline V gene sequence: CDR1 LNHDA, CDR2 SQIVND (reference sequence). V gave up 3 bases and J gave up 5 bases; unmatched junction bases: 4. The CDR3 contains 16 residues. The CDR3 spells CASSIAGTSGRETQYF. CDR3 sequence (DNA): TGTGCCAGTAGTATCGCCGGGACTAGCGGGAGGGAGACCCAGTACTTC. The whole variable domain, remainder taken from reference TRBV19 and TRBJ2-5, is DGGITQSPKYLFRKEGQNVTLSCEQNLNHDAMYWYRQDPGQGLRLIYYSQIVNDFQKGDIAEGYSVSREKKESFPLTVTSAQKNPTAFYLCASSIAGTSGRETQYFGPGTRLLVL.

The chain couples TRBV11-2 to TRBJ1-4; tentative D call: TRBD1 (5 bases). CDR3 size: 15 residues. Trimming stripped 5 bases from V and 3 bases from J, with 13 bases between. Germline V CDR1 and CDR2: SGHAT, FQNNGV. CDR3 amino acids: CASSPRGLANEKLFF. The DNA of the CDR3 is TGTGCCAGCAGCCCAAGGGGATTAGCTAATGAAAAACTGTTTTTT.

This chain uses TRBV7-9 with TRBJ2-5; D unclear. This CDR3 comprises 12 residues. The V and J ends lost 3 bases and 4 bases respectively, with 6 bases between them. Germline V gives CDR1 SEHNR, CDR2 FQNEAQ (reference sequence). This CDR3 reads CASSLSGETQYF. The CDR3, as DNA: TGTGCCAGCAGCTTGTCCGGAGAGACCCAGTACTTC.

The chain employs TRBV13 and TRBJ1-3, with 7 bases that match TRBD1. CDR1 PRHDT and CDR2 FYEKMQ come from the germline V gene (reference sequence). The CDR3 is 14 amino acids. V shed 6 bases and J 4 bases; nucleotides not matched to a gene: 6. CDR3 in DNA: TGTGCCAGCAGTCCACAGACAGGGGGAAACACCATATATTTT. Its translation is CASSPQTGGNTIYF.

The chain recombines TRBV6-1 with TRBJ2-6, with D tentatively TRBD1 (6 bases). Trimming pared 2 bases from V and 3 bases from J, leaving 14 bases between. The CDR3 sequence is 17 residues long. CDR1 and CDR2 (germline): MNHNS, SASEGT. In nucleotides, the CDR3 is TGTGCCAGCAGTGAAAGTCGGAACAGGGTTGGGGCCAACGTCCTGACTTTC. The encoded protein is CASSESRNRVGANVLTF.

The CDR3 DNA reads as TGTGCCAGCAGTAATGCCGGGACTAGGATGAATGAGCAGTTCTTC. Translated, it gives CASSNAGTRMNEQFF. V usage is TRBV6-2 or TRBV6-3 and J usage is TRBJ2-1; 8 bases fit TRBD2. The CDR3 extends over 15 amino acids. The germline V gene has CDR1 MNHEY and CDR2 SVGEGT. Trimming removed 5 bases from V and 7 bases from J; junction bases left unmatched: 10.